Listed below are T cell receptor beta chains from one sample, sequenced in a study of blood T cell repertoires in COVID-19. This table comes from immunoSEQ multiplex PCR, and its TCRdb copy is limited to in-frame clones, with some not included. This table has 140,000 to 150,000 clones, about three quarters appearing once. Source material: peripheral blood. The receptors derive from an older woman with acute or convalescent COVID-19. CDR3s include the opening cysteine and the closing phenylalanine or tryptophan.

TRBV5-4	16	TRBJ2-7	CASSLGVTKSSYEQYF
TRBV3-1/TRBV3-2	13	TRBJ1-2	CASSHLTARGYTF
TRBV11-2	15	TRBJ1-2	CASSLNTGKNYGYTF
TRBV7-6	14	TRBJ1-2	CASSLALDGDGYTF
TRBV24-1	14	TRBJ2-6	CATSDPIRANVLTF
TRBV19	16	TRBJ2-7	CASSISGLAGDSEQYF
TRBV28	16	TRBJ1-4	CASSRQGGGTNEKLFF
TRBV28	15	TRBJ2-1	CASSLLGTIMNEQFF
TRBV5-4	13	TRBJ2-3	CASSFVGEDTQYF
TRBV21-1	14	TRBJ2-5	CASSKGAPQETQYF
TRBV9	15	TRBJ2-2	CASSVGQGSTGELFF
TRBV27	15	TRBJ2-7	CASSFGTSGLEEQYF
TRBV4-1	17	TRBJ2-1	CASSQRGRGLAGDEQFF